One sample yielded the 27 T cell receptor beta chains listed below, sequenced in a study of T cells in Graves' hyperthyroidism and ophthalmopathy. The CDR3 regions of TCR beta were amplified from RNA transcripts. The HTBI primer set drove a first-round RT-PCR of the TCR CDR3. TCRdb redid the calling of the multiplex PCR reads with MiXCR, one entry per CDR3 protein. The sample holds about 500,000 distinct CDR3 sequences, about 16% seen once. Source material: blood. Receptors were obtained from a woman aged 25 to 39 with Graves' ophthalmopathy.

The table lists this clonotype with many counts. The genes are TRBV27 and TRBJ1-2, with a tentative D call TRBD1 (6 bases). There are 21 residues in the CDR3. V dropped 0 bases and J dropped 1 base, with 27 bases sitting between them. The V gene's germline CDR1 is MNHEY and CDR2 SMNVEV (reference sequence). The CDR3 DNA reads as TGTGCCAGCAGTTTATCCCCTCGACAGGCAATAAGACACAACCATAACTATGGCTACACCTTC. Translating gives CASSLSPRQAIRHNHNYGYTF.

This clonotype showed up many times. V usage is TRBV18 and J usage is TRBJ2-1, with 9 bases identical to TRBD1. This CDR3 region has 17 residues. Germline trimming cut 0 bases from V and 0 bases from J; bases unmatched to any gene: 3. Germline assignment: CDR1 KGHSH and CDR2 LQKENI. CDR3 protein: CASSPPGQGNSYNEQFF. In nucleotides, the CDR3 is TGTGCCAGCTCACCACCGGGACAGGGAAACTCCTACAATGAGCAGTTCTTC.

This clonotype was detected many times. The V gene is TRBV3-1, the J gene TRBJ2-7; weak D call: TRBD1 (6 bases). The CDR3 is 14 residues long. CDR1 is LGHDT and CDR2 is YNNKEL in the germline V gene (reference sequence). Between the trimmed V and J ends, which lost 4 bases and 4 bases, there was a span of 14 bases. As DNA, the CDR3 is TGTGCCAGCAGCCCGCGCGCAGGGGTTTACGAGCAGTACTTC. It yields the protein CASSPRAGVYEQYF.

This clonotype was recorded at least ten times. This rearrangement joins TRBV27 to TRBJ2-5; TRBD2 aligns across 14 bases. The trim removed 5 bases at V and 2 bases at J, leaving 7 bases unmatched. The CDR3 extends over 17 amino acids. Germline CDR1 MNHEY, CDR2 SMNVEV (reference sequence). The CDR3 loop is CASSPRLAGGPQETQYF. The CDR3 coding sequence is TGTGCCAGCAGTCCCCGACTAGCGGGAGGGCCTCAAGAGACCCAGTACTTC.

This clonotype was picked up a small number of times. J is TRBJ2-7 and V is TRBV7-2; D not certain. The CDR3 contains 16 residues. Looked up from germline, CDR1 is SGHTA and CDR2 is FQGNSA. V was cut by 1 base and J by 0 bases, with 13 bases left in between. CDR3 in amino acids: CASSLEGAIASYEQYF. Here the CDR3 DNA reads TGTGCCAGCAGCTTAGAGGGTGCGATAGCCTCCTACGAGCAGTACTTC.

This clonotype was counted many times. This chain links TRBV10-1 with TRBJ2-7; 10 bases agree with TRBD2. V trimming: 8 bases; J trimming: 3 bases; junction bases outside the gene matches: 10. Germline-derived CDR1 and CDR2 are WNHNN and SYGVQD (reference sequence). CDR3 size: 15 residues. CDR3 DNA: TGCGCCAGCCTACAAACCGGGACTAGCGTCTACGAGCAGTACTTC. Its translation is CASLQTGTSVYEQYF.

The sample holds many counts of this clonotype. V gene TRBV6-2 or TRBV6-3 combines with J gene TRBJ2-1; 8 nucleotides align to TRBD1. Germline lookup yields CDR1 MNHEY and CDR2 SVGEGT. The CDR3 spans 17 residues. Germline trimming cut 6 bases from V and 10 bases from J; bases unmatched to any gene: 20. In DNA, the CDR3 is TGTGCCAGCAGGACCGGAGGGGGAGTAACAGGGGGAGGAGAGCAGTTCTTC. Amino acids: CASRTGGGVTGGGEQFF.

This clonotype has at least ten counts. This sequence joins TRBV7-2 and TRBJ1-1; the D gene is possibly TRBD1 (5 bases). In germline, CDR1 is SGHTA, CDR2 FQGNSA. Trimming left V 10 bases short and J 1 base short, with 10 bases between. The CDR3 totals 12 residues. The CDR3 nucleotides read TGTGCCATGACAGAGACGAACACTGAAGCTTTCTTT. Protein product: CAMTETNTEAFF.

This clonotype was detected once. The chain links TRBV5-1 to TRBJ2-1; D call uncertain. The V end was cut by 2 bases, the J end by 5 bases, with 14 bases between. Germline loops: CDR1 SGHRS, CDR2 YFSETQ. CDR3 length: 15 residues. The CDR3 DNA follows: TGCGCCAGCAGCTTCGCCGGTATAGGGAACAATGAGCAGTTCTTC. Residues: CASSFAGIGNNEQFF.

This clonotype was recorded many times. V and J are TRBV7-2 and TRBJ2-1; 12 nucleotides align to TRBD2. Germline CDR1 and CDR2: SGHTA and FQGNSA. With 6 bases clipped from V and 6 bases from J, the junction kept 6 bases outside the gene matches. The CDR3 consists of 15 residues. CDR3 residues: CASRLAGGSANEQFF. For the CDR3, the DNA is TGTGCCAGCAGACTAGCGGGAGGATCGGCCAATGAGCAGTTCTTC.

This clonotype has a handful of counts. The V and J genes are TRBV5-5 and TRBJ2-6; perhaps TRBD1 as D (6 bases). Germline values: CDR1 SGHKS, CDR2 YYEKEE (reference sequence). Trimming stripped 3 bases from V and 2 bases from J, with 18 bases between. There are 18 residues in the CDR3. In DNA, the CDR3 is TGTGCCAGCAGCTACCCGGGACATCGAGAACCTGGGGCCAACGTCCTGACTTTC. This encodes CASSYPGHREPGANVLTF.

This clonotype was recorded at least ten times. J is TRBJ2-3 and V is TRBV24-1; 9 bases are shared with TRBD2. The V and J ends lost 4 bases and 4 bases, in that order; junction bases with no gene match: 8. The CDR3 consists of 16 residues. Germline CDR1 and CDR2: KGHDR and SFDVKD. CDR3 loop: CATSELLSGRSDTQYF. In DNA, the CDR3 is TGTGCCACCAGTGAGCTCCTTAGCGGGAGATCAGATACGCAGTATTTT.

This clonotype was observed many times. The V call is TRBV5-1, the J call TRBJ1-2; possibly TRBD1 for D (6 bases). V shed 2 bases and J shed 1 base, with 12 bases lying between them. Per the germline V gene, CDR1 is SGHRS and CDR2 is YFSETQ. The CDR3 is 15 amino acids. The CDR3 DNA is TGCGCCAGCAGCTTCGTCGGGACAAATAACTATGGCTACACCTTC. It yields the protein CASSFVGTNNYGYTF.

This clonotype was picked up one time. Being one base from a much bigger clone, this may be a read error. The chain combines TRBV10-3 with TRBJ2-1; 10 positions agree with TRBD1. The better agreement between TRBJ2-7 and the DNA end casts doubt on the J call. CDR3 length: 14 amino acids. CDR1 and CDR2 from the germline V gene are ENHRY and SYGVKD. The CDR3 DNA reads as TGTGCCAACAGTGAGCCCGGGACAGGGGTTGAGCAGTACTTC. Translation: CANSEPGTGVEQYF.

This clonotype appeared many times. The chain links TRBV6-2 or TRBV6-3 to TRBJ2-1; 8 positions agree with TRBD2. V shed 5 bases, J shed 0 bases, and the junction held 6 bases outside the gene matches. There are 16 residues in the CDR3. Germline lookup yields CDR1 MNHEY and CDR2 SVGEGT. The CDR3 loop reads CASSRTGTSSYNEQFF. The CDR3 DNA sequence: TGTGCCAGCAGTCGTACCGGGACTAGCTCCTACAATGAGCAGTTCTTC.

This sequence joins TRBV11-2 and TRBJ1-5; D is unresolved. Germline CDR1 is SGHAT and CDR2 is FQNNGV. The ends were cut back, 5 bases at V and 2 bases at J, with 10 bases in the middle. The CDR3 has 14 amino acids. The chain's CDR3 is CASSTVPGNQPQHF. CDR3 sequence (DNA): TGTGCCAGCAGCACGGTCCCAGGCAATCAGCCCCAGCATTTT.

This clonotype was observed many times. J is TRBJ2-7 and V is TRBV7-6; no reliable D call. Germline V gene lookup returns CDR1 SGHVS and CDR2 FNYEAQ. V lost 1 base and J 2 bases, leaving 9 bases between the germline ends. CDR3 size: 14 residues. The CDR3 spells CASSLDWATYEQYF. Here the CDR3 DNA reads TGTGCCAGCAGCTTAGATTGGGCGACCTACGAGCAGTACTTC.

This clonotype was detected a few times. V and J are TRBV7-9 and TRBJ2-7; D gene uncertain. This CDR3 has 14 amino acids. The V end lost 6 bases, the J end lost 3 bases, and 15 bases lay between the germline ends. Looked up from germline, CDR1 is SEHNR and CDR2 is FQNEAQ (reference sequence). CDR3 sequence reads: CASSPDGSYYEQYF. In nucleotides, the CDR3 is TGTGCCAGCAGTCCTGACGGCAGTTACTACGAGCAGTACTTC.

The V call is TRBV2, the J call TRBJ2-1; perhaps TRBD2 as D (5 bases). Trimming pared 6 bases from V and 10 bases from J, leaving 13 bases between. From germline, CDR1 is SNHLY and CDR2 FYNNEI. This CDR3 has 12 residues. In DNA form, the CDR3 reads TGTGCCAGCAGACAACTGCTAGCAGAGCAGTTCTTC. It is translated as CASRQLLAEQFF. Full variable domain (outside the CDR3, taken from reference TRBV2 and TRBJ2-1): EPEVTQTPSHQVTQMGQEVILRCVPISNHLYFYWYRQILGQKVEFLVSFYNNEISEKSEIFDDQFSVERPDGSNFTLKIRSTKLEDSAMYFCASRQLLAEQFFGPGTRLTVL.

The sample holds many counts of this clonotype. V gene TRBV7-2 combines with J gene TRBJ2-5; TRBD2 agrees at 7 bases. Trimming at V came to 2 bases and at J to 2 bases, leaving 5 bases not matched to a gene. The CDR3 is made up of 15 amino acids. From germline, CDR1 is SGHTA and CDR2 FQGNSA. The CDR3 loop is CASSLRGGSQETQYF. The CDR3 coding sequence is TGTGCCAGCAGCTTAAGGGGCGGGAGTCAAGAGACCCAGTACTTC.

This chain connects TRBV6-1 to TRBJ1-1; unclear D gene. Germline assignment: CDR1 MNHNS and CDR2 SASEGT. The V end lost 7 bases, the J end lost 0 bases, and 9 bases lay between the germline ends. This CDR3 is built from 13 residues. The CDR3 DNA follows: TGTGCCAGCAAAGAGGGAGTGAACACTGAAGCTTTCTTT. Translated, it gives CASKEGVNTEAFF.

The chain recombines TRBV20-1 with TRBJ2-7; tentative D call: TRBD1 (5 bases). This CDR3 is built from 13 residues. Trimming removed 0 bases at V and 2 bases at J, with 8 bases between. Germline V gene lookup returns CDR1 DFQATT and CDR2 SNEGSKA (reference sequence). The CDR3 DNA reads as TGCAGTGCTAGAGATCAAGGGGCCTACGAGCAGTACTTC. Translating it yields CSARDQGAYEQYF.

A few counts support this clonotype. The chain joins TRBV7-2 to TRBJ2-7; D is unresolved. Germline values: CDR1 SGHTA, CDR2 FQGNSA. The CDR3 extends over 14 amino acids. The V and J ends lost 0 bases and 4 bases respectively, with 10 bases between them. CDR3 coding DNA: TGTGCCAGCAGCTTAGCGAGCGAGACTTACGAGCAGTACTTC. This codes for CASSLASETYEQYF.

This clonotype was counted between two and nine times. V is TRBV29-1 and J is TRBJ2-2; TRBD1 agrees at 7 bases. This CDR3 has 16 residues. V trimming: 3 bases; J trimming: 4 bases; junction bases outside the gene matches: 11. Per germline, CDR1 SQVTM and CDR2 ANQGSEA. The CDR3 nucleotides read TGCAGCGTTGACCCTGATGACAGGGCGCCCACCGGGGAGCTGTTTTTT. It yields the protein CSVDPDDRAPTGELFF.

This clonotype appeared many times. The V gene is TRBV5-1, the J gene TRBJ2-2; either TRBD1 or TRBD2 may supply D (5 bases each). The CDR3 consists of 15 residues. V shed 1 base and J shed 7 bases, with 14 bases lying between them. Germline V gene lookup returns CDR1 SGHRS and CDR2 YFSETQ. The CDR3 reads CASSLQPGTDGELFF. The CDR3 nucleotides are TGCGCCAGCAGCTTGCAGCCGGGGACGGACGGGGAGCTGTTTTTT.

V usage is TRBV6-8 and J usage is TRBJ2-3; TRBD2 agrees at 7 bases. Germline values: CDR1 MNHGY, CDR2 SAAAGT. The junction had 8 bases not matched to a gene; V was cut back by 7 bases and J by 4 bases. The CDR3 spans 14 residues. CDR3 coding DNA: TGTGCCAGCATTCGTAGCGGGTTCGCAGATACGCAGTATTTT. Amino acid sequence: CASIRSGFADTQYF.

V usage is TRBV4-3 and J usage is TRBJ2-7, with D uncertain. Germline CDR1 LGHNA, CDR2 YSLEER. The CDR3 is 16 amino acids. Trimming stripped 4 bases from V and 2 bases from J, with 18 bases between. The CDR3 sequence is CASSRHPVDPAYEQYF. The CDR3, as DNA: TGCGCCAGCAGCCGCCATCCGGTCGATCCGGCCTACGAGCAGTACTTC.